What follows are 30 T cell receptor beta chains derived from one specimen sequenced in a study of CD8 T cells in ankylosing spondylitis. Each CDR3 protein is one row after TCRdb ran MiXCR on the 5' RACE reads. The sample has just over 350,000 distinct CDR3 sequences, 20% to 25% seen once. Source material: blood, either unsorted or a sorted T cell fraction (not recorded which). The receptors come from a male donor with ankylosing spondylitis or in good health (not recorded which).

The CDR3 nucleotides read TGTGCCATTCAGGATACGAACACCGGGGAGCTGTTTTTT. Its translation: CAIQDTNTGELFF. The chain is built from TRBV10-3 and TRBJ2-2; D unclear. CDR1 is ENHRY and CDR2 is SYGVKD in the germline V gene. The V end was cut by 9 bases, the J end by 0 bases, with 8 bases between. This CDR3 has 13 amino acids.

This clonotype has more than one count but fewer than ten. The J gene is TRBJ2-1, the V gene TRBV7-9; 7 positions agree with TRBD2. Germline assignment: CDR1 SEHNR and CDR2 FQNEAQ (reference sequence). The CDR3 extends over 16 amino acids. V dropped 5 bases and J dropped 5; count of bases not matched to a gene: 12. The CDR3 region is CASSDGRFGFHNEQFF. CDR3 coding DNA: TGTGCCAGCAGCGACGGGAGGTTTGGGTTCCACAATGAGCAGTTCTTC.

This clonotype was recorded a few times. The rearrangement joins TRBV20-1 to TRBJ2-7; possible D gene TRBD1, 7 bases. The length of the CDR3 is 14 residues. With 3 bases removed from V and 4 bases from J, the gap between germline ends came to 16 bases. From germline, CDR1 is DFQATT and CDR2 SNEGSKA (reference sequence). The CDR3 coding sequence is TGCAGTGCTAGCGGGGGAAGCAGGGGGTACGAGCAGTACTTC. This translates into CSASGGSRGYEQYF.

The rearrangement uses TRBV10-3 and TRBJ2-3; TRBD1 or TRBD2 may be the D gene (6 bases each). CDR1 is ENHRY and CDR2 is SYGVKD in the germline V gene. This CDR3 contains 14 residues. Trimming pared 3 bases from V and 6 bases from J, leaving 13 bases between. CDR3 sequence: CAISDIGGRDTQYF. The CDR3 DNA follows: TGTGCCATCAGTGACATCGGGGGCCGGGATACGCAGTATTTT.

This clonotype has just a few counts. The rearrangement links TRBV20-1 to TRBJ2-7; TRBD1 matches 12 bases. There are 15 residues in the CDR3. The germline gives CDR1 DFQATT, CDR2 SNEGSKA (reference sequence). V gave up 5 bases and J gave up 3 bases; unmatched junction bases: 8. CDR3 residues: CSAPNRDRGLYEQYF. The CDR3 region has the DNA TGCAGTGCTCCAAACCGGGACAGGGGGCTCTACGAGCAGTACTTC.

The V call is TRBV5-1, the J call TRBJ1-4; D not certain. Trimming left V 4 bases short and J 11 bases short, with 12 bases between. This CDR3 has 12 residues. Germline V gene sequence: CDR1 SGHRS, CDR2 YFSETQ. CDR3: CASSLSGGKLFF. The CDR3 region has the DNA TGCGCCAGCAGCCTGTCCGGAGGGAAACTGTTTTTT.

This clonotype appeared many times. The chain combines TRBV29-1 with TRBJ2-1, with a tentative D call TRBD1 (5 bases). Trimming pared 6 bases from V and 0 bases from J, leaving 12 bases between. Germline V gene sequence: CDR1 SQVTM, CDR2 ANQGSEA. The length of the CDR3 is 14 residues. The CDR3 nucleotides read TGCAGCGTGATGGGCAGGGACTCCTACAATGAGCAGTTCTTC. Its translation: CSVMGRDSYNEQFF.

V is TRBV6-2 or TRBV6-3 and J is TRBJ1-5, with 8 bases fitting TRBD1. V lost 2 bases to trimming and J lost 2 bases; unmatched junction nucleotides: 5. The CDR3 sequence is 16 residues long. Germline V gives CDR1 MNHEY, CDR2 SVGEGT. In nucleotides, the CDR3 is TGTGCCAGCAGTTACCCTCCGGACAGGGGCAATCAGCCCCAGCATTTT. It is translated as CASSYPPDRGNQPQHF.

The CDR3 here is CASSPSSGQGAYEQYF. CDR3 nucleotide sequence: TGTGCCAGCAGCCCCTCCAGCGGGCAGGGGGCCTACGAGCAGTACTTC. The rearrangement joins TRBV7-9 to TRBJ2-7; D may be TRBD1 (7 bases). This CDR3 is 16 amino acids long. Trimming removed 5 bases from V and 2 bases from J, with 19 bases in between. Germline V gene sequence: CDR1 SEHNR, CDR2 FQNEAQ (reference sequence).

The chain employs TRBV12-3 or TRBV12-4 and TRBJ2-1; 12 positions match TRBD2. The CDR3 has 15 amino acids. The ends lost 5 bases at V and 6 bases at J; junction bases unmatched: 5. The CDR3 is CASSATGLAGNEQFF. The CDR3 DNA is TGTGCCAGCAGTGCGACGGGACTAGCGGGCAATGAGCAGTTCTTC.

This clonotype has a handful of counts. The chain combines TRBV4-1 with TRBJ2-7, with 9 bases aligning to TRBD2. With V trimmed by 1 base and J by 2 bases, 3 bases remained unmatched. The CDR3 contains 15 residues. Germline-derived CDR1 and CDR2 are MGHRA and YSYEKL. The CDR3, as DNA: TGCGCCAGCAGCCAAGTAGTAGCGGGGGCCTACGAGCAGTACTTC. As protein: CASSQVVAGAYEQYF.

This clonotype was seen a few times. This chain joins TRBV12-3 or TRBV12-4 and TRBJ1-1; D remains unclear. V shed 5 bases and J shed 4 bases, with 14 bases lying between them. The CDR3 loop spans 14 amino acids. The CDR3 DNA reads as TGTGCCAGCAGTAAAGCAGCGGACGGCACTGAAGCTTTCTTT. Amino acid sequence: CASSKAADGTEAFF.

The rearrangement uses TRBV9 and TRBJ2-2, with D tentatively TRBD1 (5 bases). V lost 4 bases and J lost 2, with 15 bases in between. Germline CDR1 reads SGDLS; CDR2 reads YYNGEE. This CDR3 is 16 amino acids long. CDR3 nucleotides: TGTGCCAGCAGCCCAGTGGGGCAGGGAAACACCGGGGAGCTGTTTTTT. It translates to CASSPVGQGNTGELFF.

This clonotype came up a few times. The V call is TRBV6-5, the J call TRBJ1-5, with D possibly matching TRBD1 (5 bases). The CDR3 contains 15 residues. The germline V gene has CDR1 MNHEY and CDR2 SVGAGI. The V and J ends lost 0 bases and 3 bases respectively, with 9 bases between them. The CDR3 is CASSYSGQPNQPQHF. The CDR3 region has the DNA TGTGCCAGCAGTTACTCGGGGCAGCCCAATCAGCCCCAGCATTTT.

This clonotype was recorded a few times. The chain couples TRBV12-3 or TRBV12-4 to TRBJ2-2; perhaps TRBD1 as D (6 bases). Trimming removed 5 bases at V and 5 bases at J, with 15 bases between. This CDR3 region has 15 residues. The CDR3 DNA reads TGTGCCAGCAGTCCAGGGGACCGCGTGACCGGGGAGCTGTTTTTT. Amino acids: CASSPGDRVTGELFF.

The V call is TRBV5-4, the J call TRBJ2-5; no reliable D call. The CDR3 contains 13 residues. The V gene lost 8 bases and the J gene lost 3 bases, with 14 bases spanning the gap. From germline, CDR1 is SGHNT and CDR2 YYREEE (reference sequence). The CDR3 nucleotides read TGTGCCAGAAAGAGCAGGCAGAAAGAGACCCAGTACTTC. Protein product: CARKSRQKETQYF.

This clonotype was observed a few times. The V and J genes are TRBV20-1 and TRBJ2-7; D is uncertain. V lost 1 base and J lost 2, with 12 bases in between. Germline V gene sequence: CDR1 DFQATT, CDR2 SNEGSKA (reference sequence). CDR3 length equals 14 residues. The CDR3 sequence: CSARALHGTYEQYF. CDR3 nucleotide sequence: TGCAGTGCTAGAGCCCTCCACGGAACCTACGAGCAGTACTTC.

The V and J genes are TRBV19 and TRBJ2-7; D might be TRBD2 (5 bases). The V end was cut by 9 bases, the J end by 4 bases, with 10 bases between. There are 11 residues in the CDR3. The germline V gene has CDR1 LNHDA and CDR2 SQIVND (reference sequence). The chain's CDR3 is CASDGGYEQYF. The CDR3 DNA is TGTGCCAGCGACGGAGGTTACGAGCAGTACTTC.

The rearrangement links TRBV29-1 to TRBJ1-1, with D unclear. The CDR3 consists of 12 residues. Trimming removed 4 bases at V and 4 bases at J, with 10 bases between. Germline loops: CDR1 SQVTM, CDR2 ANQGSEA. The CDR3 protein is CSVGEFGTEAFF. The CDR3 DNA follows: TGCAGCGTTGGCGAATTCGGCACTGAAGCTTTCTTT. Together with reference TRBV29-1 and TRBJ1-1, the CDR3 gives the full variable domain: SAVISQKPSRDICQRGTSLTIQCQVDSQVTMMFWYRQQPGQSLTLIATANQGSEATYESGFVIDKFPISRPNLTFSTLTVSNMSPEDSSIYLCSVGEFGTEAFFGQGTRLTVV.

CDR3 in DNA: TGTGCCAGCAGCTTAGTTCTAGCGGGGGAGAATGAGCAGTTCTTC. Encoded protein: CASSLVLAGENEQFF. The chain is built from TRBV7-6 and TRBJ2-1; 10 bases are a match to TRBD2. There are 15 residues in the CDR3. Germline CDR1 SGHVS, CDR2 FNYEAQ. V dropped 1 base and J dropped 7; count of bases not matched to a gene: 4.

This clonotype was seen a handful of times. The gene calls are TRBV7-8 and TRBJ2-3, with D possibly TRBD1 on 6 matching bases. CDR1 is SGHVS and CDR2 is FQNEAQ in the germline V gene. V was shortened by 4 bases and J by 3 bases, with 11 bases between the two germline ends. The CDR3 consists of 14 residues. Here the CDR3 reads CASSSSTGTDTQYF. The CDR3 DNA sequence: TGTGCCAGCAGCTCTTCAACAGGGACAGATACGCAGTATTTT. Using reference TRBV7-8 and TRBJ2-3 for the parts outside the CDR3, the full variable domain is GAGVSQSPRYKVAKRGQDVALRCDPISGHVSLFWYQQALGQGPEFLTYFQNEAQLDKSGLPSDRFFAERPEGSVSTLKIQRTQQEDSAVYLCASSSSTGTDTQYFGPGTRLTVL.

This clonotype occurred a few times. The chain recombines TRBV7-9 with TRBJ2-7; 11 bases align to TRBD1. The germline V gene has CDR1 SEHNR and CDR2 FQNEAQ (reference sequence). V lost 4 bases, J lost 2 bases, and 4 bases stayed unmatched. This CDR3 has 15 amino acids. This chain's CDR3 is CASSWGQGVPYEQYF. DNA of the CDR3: TGTGCCAGCAGCTGGGGACAGGGGGTTCCCTACGAGCAGTACTTC.

A word on this clonotype: Mismatch with germline at one junction end may stem from a read error. The rearrangement links TRBV7-9 to TRBJ1-2; D may be TRBD1 (6 bases). The germline gives CDR1 SEHNR, CDR2 FQNEAQ (reference sequence). This CDR3 spans 15 amino acids. The CDR3 DNA is TGTGCCAGCAGCCTAGCGGTGGGGGGGCTGCATGGCTACACCTTC. Translation: CASSLAVGGLHGYTF.

CDR3 nucleotides: TGTGCCAGCAGCAGGTACTGGGAGACCCAGTACTTC. Translated: CASSRYWETQYF. This chain connects TRBV6-2 or TRBV6-3 to TRBJ2-5; no reliable D call. Germline V gives CDR1 MNHEY, CDR2 SVGEGT. The CDR3 has 12 residues. Trimming shortened V by 6 bases and J by 5 bases, and 10 bases separated the two germline ends.

The table lists this clonotype with a few counts. The DNA of the CDR3 is TGCGCCAGCAGCTTGGGGCAGACCATGAACACTGAAGCTTTCTTT. This encodes CASSLGQTMNTEAFF. The V gene is TRBV5-1, the J gene TRBJ1-1; D not resolved. This CDR3 spans 15 amino acids. V lost 0 bases, J lost 0 bases, and 9 bases lay in between. Per the germline V gene, CDR1 is SGHRS and CDR2 is YFSETQ.

The chain uses TRBV3-1 and TRBJ2-5; no definite D call. The CDR3 consists of 16 residues. The V end lost 0 bases, the J end lost 0 bases, and 11 bases lay between the germline ends. In germline, CDR1 is LGHDT, CDR2 YNNKEL (reference sequence). As DNA, the CDR3 is TGTGCCAGCAGCCAAGATATAGACGACTACCAAGAGACCCAGTACTTC. This gives the protein CASSQDIDDYQETQYF.

This clonotype occurred a few times. The chain couples TRBV15 to TRBJ1-1; D remains ambiguous. The CDR3 is made up of 12 amino acids. CDR1 and CDR2 from the germline V gene are LNHNV and YYDKDF (reference sequence). V was clipped by 5 bases and J by 4 bases, with 8 bases between them. CDR3 protein: CATSYGSTEAFF. In DNA, the CDR3 is TGTGCCACCAGCTACGGGAGCACTGAAGCTTTCTTT.

This clonotype was detected a few times. The CDR3 sequence is CASSPPTVHSPLHF. CDR3 DNA: TGTGCCAGCAGCCCCCCAACAGTTCACTCACCCCTCCACTTT. The V and J genes are TRBV11-2 and TRBJ1-6; D unclear. Germline V lookup: CDR1 SGHAT, CDR2 FQNNGV. CDR3 length: 14 amino acids. Trimming removed 5 bases from V and 10 bases from J, with 15 bases in between.

A few counts support this clonotype. The V call is TRBV2, the J call TRBJ1-1, with D tentatively TRBD1 (6 bases). CDR3 size: 14 residues. V was pared by 10 bases and J by 5 bases, with 20 bases between. Germline CDR1 is SNHLY and CDR2 is FYNNEI. The CDR3 nucleotides read TGTGCCACCAAACCCCTGGGGGCGATGACTGAAGCTTTCTTT. It translates to CATKPLGAMTEAFF.

The chain has TRBV6-5 and TRBJ2-1, with a possible D match to TRBD1 (6 bases). Germline CDR1 is MNHEY and CDR2 is SVGAGI. The CDR3 runs 16 residues. V lost 0 bases, J lost 10 bases, and 19 bases lay in between. The CDR3 loop reads CASSYSPGQGLGEQFF. DNA for the CDR3: TGTGCCAGCAGTTACTCGCCGGGACAAGGGCTGGGGGAGCAGTTCTTC.